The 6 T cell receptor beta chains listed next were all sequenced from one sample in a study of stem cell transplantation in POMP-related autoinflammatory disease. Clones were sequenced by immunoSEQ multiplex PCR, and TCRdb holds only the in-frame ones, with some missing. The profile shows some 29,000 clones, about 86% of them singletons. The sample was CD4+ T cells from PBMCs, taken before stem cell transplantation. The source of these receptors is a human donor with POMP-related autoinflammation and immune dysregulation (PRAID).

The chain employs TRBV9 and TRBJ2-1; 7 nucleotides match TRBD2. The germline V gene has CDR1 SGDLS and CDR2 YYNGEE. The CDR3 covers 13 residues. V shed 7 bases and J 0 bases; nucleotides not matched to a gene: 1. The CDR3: CASGRASYNEQFF. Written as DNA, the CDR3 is TGTGCCAGCGGGAGGGCCTCCTACAATGAGCAGTTCTTC.

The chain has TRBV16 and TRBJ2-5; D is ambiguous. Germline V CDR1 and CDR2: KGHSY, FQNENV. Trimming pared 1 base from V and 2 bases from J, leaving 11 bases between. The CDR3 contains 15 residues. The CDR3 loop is CASSQFRPVQETQYF. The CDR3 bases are TGTGCCAGCAGCCAATTTCGGCCGGTTCAAGAGACCCAGTACTTC.

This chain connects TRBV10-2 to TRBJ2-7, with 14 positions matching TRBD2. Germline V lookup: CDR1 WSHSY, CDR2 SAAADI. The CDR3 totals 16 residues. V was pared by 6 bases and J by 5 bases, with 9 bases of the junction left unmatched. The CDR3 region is CASRPGLAGEIHEQYF. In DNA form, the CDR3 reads TGCGCCAGCAGGCCGGGACTAGCGGGAGAAATCCACGAGCAGTACTTC.

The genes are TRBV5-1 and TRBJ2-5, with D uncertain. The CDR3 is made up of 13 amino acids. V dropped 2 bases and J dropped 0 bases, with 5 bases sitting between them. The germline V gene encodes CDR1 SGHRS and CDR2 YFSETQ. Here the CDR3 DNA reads TGCGCCAGCAGCTTAGGGAACCAAGAGACCCAGTACTTC. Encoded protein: CASSLGNQETQYF.

The CDR3 reads CASSSSTGSNQPQHF. The CDR3 bases are TGTGCCAGCAGCTCTTCAACAGGTAGCAATCAGCCCCAGCATTTT. The gene calls are TRBV7-2 and TRBJ1-5; weak D call: TRBD1 (5 bases). V lost 4 bases, J lost 0 bases, and 10 bases lay in between. Germline V gene data show CDR1 as SGHTA and CDR2 as FQGNSA. CDR3 length: 15 amino acids.

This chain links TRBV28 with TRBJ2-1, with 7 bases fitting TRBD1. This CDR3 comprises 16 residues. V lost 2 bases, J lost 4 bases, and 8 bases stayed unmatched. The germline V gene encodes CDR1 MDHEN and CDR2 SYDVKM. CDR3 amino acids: CASSLTGTVIYNEQFF. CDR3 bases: TGTGCCAGCAGTTTAACCGGGACAGTGATTTACAATGAGCAGTTCTTC. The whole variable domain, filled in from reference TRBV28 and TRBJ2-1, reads DVKVTQSSRYLVKRTGEKVFLECVQDMDHENMFWYRQDPGLGLRLIYFSYDVKMKEKGDIPEGYSVSREKKERFSLILESASTNQTSMYLCASSLTGTVIYNEQFFGPGTRLTVL.